One sample yielded the 3 T cell receptor beta chains listed below, sequenced in a study of blood T cell repertoires in COVID-19. TCRdb's copy holds only in-frame clones and misses some; the assay was immunoSEQ multiplex PCR. The sample records roughly 120,000 clones, roughly 89% being singletons. Sequencing used peripheral blood. The receptor set was obtained from a woman between 45 and 65 years old with acute or convalescent COVID-19.

The rearrangement joins TRBV9 to TRBJ2-3, with 9 bases matching TRBD2. In germline, CDR1 is SGDLS, CDR2 YYNGEE. Trimming took 3 bases from V and 5 from J; bases not matched to a gene: 10. The CDR3 has 16 residues. The CDR3 nucleotides are TGTGCCAGCAGCGCTAGTGGGCGGGGGGGCTTAGATACGCAGTATTTT. Translating it yields CASSASGRGGLDTQYF.

This clone showed up just once. The rearrangement links TRBV30 to TRBJ1-1, with D hard to call. Germline CDR1 and CDR2: GTSNPN and SVGIG (reference sequence). V lost 0 bases and J lost 3, with 11 bases in between. This CDR3 comprises 14 residues. CDR3 amino acids: CAWSVLGEDTEAFF. The CDR3 nucleotides read TGTGCCTGGAGTGTATTAGGCGAGGACACTGAAGCTTTCTTT. Based on the CDR3 plus reference TRBV30 and TRBJ1-1, the full variable domain is SQTIHQWPATLVQPVGSPLSLECTVEGTSNPNLYWYRQAAGRGLQLLFYSVGIGQISSEVPQNLSASRPQDRQFILSSKKLLLSDSGFYLCAWSVLGEDTEAFFGQGTRLTVV.

This chain's CDR3 is CASTGPGGTGSPLHF. As DNA, the CDR3 is TGTGCCAGCACCGGTCCAGGGGGCACGGGTTCACCCCTCCACTTT. The genes are TRBV2 and TRBJ1-6, with 8 bases identical to TRBD1. CDR3 length: 15 amino acids. The germline CDR1 and CDR2 sequences are SNHLY and FYNNEI. V gave up 7 bases and J gave up 9 bases; unmatched junction bases: 11.